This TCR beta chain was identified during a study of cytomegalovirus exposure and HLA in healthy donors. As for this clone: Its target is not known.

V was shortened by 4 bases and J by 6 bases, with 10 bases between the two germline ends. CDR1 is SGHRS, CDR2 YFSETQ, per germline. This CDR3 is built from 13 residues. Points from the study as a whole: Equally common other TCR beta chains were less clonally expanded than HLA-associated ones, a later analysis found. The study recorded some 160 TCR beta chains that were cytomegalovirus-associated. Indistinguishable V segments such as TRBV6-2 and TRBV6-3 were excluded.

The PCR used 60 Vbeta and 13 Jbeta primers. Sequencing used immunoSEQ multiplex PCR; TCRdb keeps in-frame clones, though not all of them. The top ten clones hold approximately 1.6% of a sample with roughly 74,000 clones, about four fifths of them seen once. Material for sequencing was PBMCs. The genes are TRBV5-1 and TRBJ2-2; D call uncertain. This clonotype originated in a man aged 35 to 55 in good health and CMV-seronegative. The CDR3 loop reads CASSPDSSGELFF. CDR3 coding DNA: TGCGCCAGCAGCCCCGACTCTTCCGGGGAGCTGTTTTTT.